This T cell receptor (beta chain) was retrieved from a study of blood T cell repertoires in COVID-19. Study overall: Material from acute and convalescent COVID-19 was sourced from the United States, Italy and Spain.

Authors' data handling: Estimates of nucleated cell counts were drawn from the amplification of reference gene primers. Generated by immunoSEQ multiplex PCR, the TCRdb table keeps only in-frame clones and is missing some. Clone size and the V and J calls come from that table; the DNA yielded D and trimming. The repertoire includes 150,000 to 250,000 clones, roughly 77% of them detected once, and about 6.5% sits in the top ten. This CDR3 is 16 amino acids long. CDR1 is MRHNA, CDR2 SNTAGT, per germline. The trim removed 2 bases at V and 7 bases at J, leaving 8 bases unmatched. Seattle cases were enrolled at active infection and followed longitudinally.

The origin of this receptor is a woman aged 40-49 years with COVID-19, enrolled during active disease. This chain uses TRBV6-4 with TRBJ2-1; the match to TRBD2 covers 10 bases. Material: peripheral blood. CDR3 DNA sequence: TGTGCCAGCAGTGACACGAGAGCGGGAGGGCGAAATGAGCAGTTCTTC. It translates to CASSDTRAGGRNEQFF.